The sample holds a few counts of the clone carrying this T cell receptor (beta chain). Repertoires were generated with immunoSEQ multiplex PCR, while TCRdb's copy carries only in-frame clones and drops some. The data show 2 million to 3 million clones, with more than 80% seen just once and under 0.15% held by the top ten. In the CD4+ fraction, cells were divided into CD45RA+ naive and CD45RA-negative memory subsets. The record originates from a study of shared clonotypes between healthy human individuals. V was clipped by 4 bases and J by 4 bases, with 19 bases between them. Germline CDR1 reads MGHRA; CDR2 reads YSYEKL. The CDR3 is 16 amino acids.

The chain couples TRBV4-1 to TRBJ1-1; tentative D call: TRBD1 (6 bases). Sequenced material: naive CD4+ T cells sorted from blood. Subset reported: CD45RA+ positively selected. This receptor was obtained from a man aged 18 to 29 in good health. In DNA form, the CDR3 reads TGCGCCAGCAGCCCGATCGGACAGATTGCGGGCACTGAAGCTTTCTTT. The encoded protein is CASSPIGQIAGTEAFF.